Listed here are 14 T cell receptor beta chains from one sample, sequenced in a study of metastatic and nonmetastatic thyroid tumors. Patients had received no treatment of any kind before thyroid surgery. TCRdb reprocessed the PCR reads via MiXCR. Among about 28,000 clones listed, 20% to 25% were seen once. Sample: blood. These receptors were collected from a female donor with papillary thyroid cancer or a benign thyroid nodule (not recorded which). Some clones in this sample may be carry-over from other donors' samples.

This clone has just a few counts. V gene TRBV2 combines with J gene TRBJ2-2; no firm D call. V was cut by 3 bases and J by 0 bases, with 5 bases left in between. Germline V gene data show CDR1 as SNHLY and CDR2 as FYNNEI. The length of the CDR3 is 14 residues. The CDR3 DNA reads TGTGCCAGCAGTGAGTCCTCGAACACCGGGGAGCTGTTTTTT. It encodes CASSESSNTGELFF. Together with reference TRBV2 and TRBJ2-2, the CDR3 gives the full variable domain: EPEVTQTPSHQVTQMGQEVILRCVPISNHLYFYWYRQILGQKVEFLVSFYNNEISEKSEIFDDQFSVERPDGSNFTLKIRSTKLEDSAMYFCASSESSNTGELFFGEGSRLTVL.

This clone is medium-sized. The chain has TRBV6-2 or TRBV6-3 and TRBJ2-3; D possibly corresponds to TRBD2 (6 bases). Trimming took off 6 bases at V and 2 bases at J, with 9 bases between the two ends. CDR1 is MNHEY, CDR2 SVGEGT, per germline. This CDR3 contains 13 residues. CDR3 nucleotide sequence: TGTGCCAGCAGCCGGACTACCACAGATACGCAGTATTTT. The encoded protein is CASSRTTTDTQYF.

This clone appeared many times. The rearrangement joins TRBV6-1 to TRBJ2-1; TRBD1 aligns across 7 bases. Per the germline V gene, CDR1 is MNHNS and CDR2 is SASEGT. Losses at the gene ends were 6 bases for V and 8 bases for J; bases not matched to a gene: 7. This CDR3 region has 13 residues. The chain's CDR3 is CASSRTGPYEQFF. The CDR3 bases are TGTGCCAGCAGCAGGACAGGACCCTATGAGCAGTTCTTC.

The chain combines TRBV6-1 with TRBJ1-6; D gene uncertain. The CDR3 loop spans 13 amino acids. V was trimmed by 5 bases and J by 9 bases, leaving 11 bases between them. CDR1 and CDR2 (germline): MNHNS, SASEGT. The CDR3 coding sequence is TGTGCCAGCAGTAGGGAGTTAGGTTCACCCCTCCACTTT. Translating it yields CASSRELGSPLHF.

In its sample, this clone was seen a few times. The chain has TRBV24-1 and TRBJ2-1; D is undetermined. This CDR3 is 15 amino acids long. Per germline, CDR1 KGHDR and CDR2 SFDVKD. V was cut by 6 bases and J by 9 bases, with 20 bases left in between. The chain's CDR3 is CATSPPGARVSEQFF. CDR3 sequence (DNA): TGTGCCACCAGTCCCCCCGGTGCCCGGGTAAGTGAGCAGTTCTTC.

This clone was seen at least ten times. The J gene is TRBJ2-1, the V gene TRBV4-3; possibly TRBD1 for D (6 bases). The CDR3 is made up of 13 amino acids. The germline V gene has CDR1 LGHNA and CDR2 YSLEER. The ends were cut back, 2 bases at V and 6 bases at J, with 8 bases in the middle. CDR3 DNA sequence: TGCGCCAGCAGCCAAAAACAGGGCAATGAGCAGTTCTTC. It codes for CASSQKQGNEQFF.

This clone came up a few times. The chain combines TRBV7-9 with TRBJ1-3; D gene unclear. Germline V gene data show CDR1 as SEHNR and CDR2 as FQNEAQ (reference sequence). V lost 0 bases to trimming and J lost 0 bases, with 0 bases between them. The CDR3 consists of 13 residues. The CDR3 protein is CASSLASGNTIYF. DNA of the CDR3: TGTGCCAGCAGCTTAGCCTCTGGAAACACCATATATTTT.

CDR3 coding DNA: TGTGCCAGCAGTCCAGGGGGAAGGTCTGGCTACACCTTC. Protein sequence: CASSPGGRSGYTF. The chain links TRBV12-3 or TRBV12-4 to TRBJ1-2; 7 bases are a match to TRBD1. The CDR3 has 13 residues. Trimming removed 5 bases from V and 7 bases from J; junction bases left unmatched: 7.

To note about this clone: Given a much more abundant clone one base away, this may be a read error. The chain uses TRBV5-1 and TRBJ2-5; D is uncertain. Germline CDR1 and CDR2: SGHRS and YFSETQ. The V end lost 4 bases, the J end lost 2 bases, and 12 bases lay between the germline ends. This CDR3 is built from 14 residues. This CDR3 reads CASSQDPVQETQYF. CDR3 nucleotide sequence: TGCGCCAGCAGCCAAGATCCGGTACAAGAGACCCAGTACTTC.

This rearrangement joins TRBV28 to TRBJ2-7; 10 bases map to TRBD1. Germline loops: CDR1 MDHEN, CDR2 SYDVKM. J was trimmed by 3 bases and V by 6 bases; bases with no gene match: 5. The CDR3 loop spans 14 amino acids. The CDR3 here is CASSTTGGLYEQYF. In nucleotides, the CDR3 is TGTGCCAGCAGCACGACAGGGGGCCTCTACGAGCAGTACTTC.

The chain employs TRBV30 and TRBJ2-7; D could derive from TRBD1 or TRBD2 (5 bases each). Deletions cut 5 bases from V and 3 bases from J, with 14 bases between. This CDR3 region has 13 residues. Germline V gene data show CDR1 as GTSNPN and CDR2 as SVGIG (reference sequence). CDR3 amino acids: CAWGTGLNYEQYF. DNA for the CDR3: TGTGCCTGGGGGACGGGCTTGAACTACGAGCAGTACTTC.

The V and J genes are TRBV7-2 and TRBJ2-1; 7 positions match TRBD2. The germline CDR1 and CDR2 sequences are SGHTA and FQGNSA. The CDR3 covers 17 residues. J gave up 7 bases and V 0 bases, and 12 bases lay outside the gene matches. The CDR3 region is CASSLAGGPLSGNEQFF. As DNA, the CDR3 is TGTGCCAGCAGCTTAGCGGGAGGGCCACTTTCCGGAAATGAGCAGTTCTTC.

This clone was counted many times. J is TRBJ2-7 and V is TRBV3-1, with a tentative D call TRBD1 (7 bases). V was trimmed by 1 base and J by 7 bases, leaving 17 bases between them. The CDR3 is 15 amino acids. In germline, CDR1 is LGHDT, CDR2 YNNKEL (reference sequence). The CDR3 coding sequence is TGTGCCAGCAGCCAAGGAGTAAGAGCAGGGGGGGAGCAGTACTTC. It encodes CASSQGVRAGGEQYF.

This chain joins TRBV2 and TRBJ1-2, with 9 bases aligning to TRBD1. V shed 7 bases and J 3 bases; nucleotides not matched to a gene: 9. Germline lookup yields CDR1 SNHLY and CDR2 FYNNEI. This CDR3 has 15 amino acids. CDR3 loop: CASTGGWTGDYGYTF. The CDR3 nucleotides are TGTGCCAGCACCGGTGGATGGACAGGGGACTATGGCTACACCTTC.